Each of the 11 T cell receptor beta chains below was sequenced from the same sample in a study of CD8 T cells in ankylosing spondylitis. A single record per CDR3 protein comes from TCRdb applying MiXCR to the 5' RACE reads. The profile covers 150,000 to 200,000 distinct CDR3 sequences, with roughly a third appearing a single time and over 5.5% taken by the ten largest. Sequencing was carried out using synovial fluid, either unsorted or a sorted T cell fraction (not recorded which). Every receptor here comes from a male donor with ankylosing spondylitis.

This clonotype showed up just a few times. The chain couples TRBV2 to TRBJ2-2, with 8 bases that match TRBD2. V shed 8 bases, J shed 4 bases, and the junction held 3 bases outside the gene matches. From germline, CDR1 is SNHLY and CDR2 FYNNEI. The CDR3 runs 13 residues. CDR3 nucleotide sequence: TGTGCCAGCCGGGGGGGGTCCACCGGGGAGCTGTTTTTT. Translation gives CASRGGSTGELFF.

This clonotype was picked up many times. The chain couples TRBV5-1 to TRBJ1-2, with unresolved D. There are 13 residues in the CDR3. Germline CDR1 and CDR2: SGHRS and YFSETQ. V was pared by 0 bases and J by 8 bases, with 11 bases between. CDR3 region: CASSLGWYGGYTF. The CDR3 DNA reads TGCGCCAGCAGCTTGGGATGGTACGGAGGCTACACCTTC.

This clonotype showed up just once. This chain connects TRBV6-5 to TRBJ1-1, with no clear D. V was shortened by 3 bases and J by 4 bases, with 12 bases between the two germline ends. Germline-derived CDR1 and CDR2 are MNHEY and SVGAGI. This CDR3 is 14 amino acids long. In nucleotides, the CDR3 is TGTGCCAGCAGTTATGGGGTGGTAGGCACTGAAGCTTTCTTT. Protein sequence: CASSYGVVGTEAFF.

The chain joins TRBV15 to TRBJ2-3, with 11 bases aligning to TRBD1. V shed 3 bases, J shed 4 bases, and the junction held 9 bases outside the gene matches. The germline V gene has CDR1 LNHNV and CDR2 YYDKDF (reference sequence). This CDR3 is built from 17 residues. The CDR3 here is CATSRGGWTGGADTQYF. Written as DNA, the CDR3 is TGTGCCACCAGCAGGGGGGGATGGACAGGGGGCGCAGATACGCAGTATTTT.

This clonotype was detected many times. The V call is TRBV20-1, the J call TRBJ2-7; tentative D call: TRBD1 (6 bases). The CDR3 extends over 14 amino acids. Trimming took 6 bases from V and 6 from J, leaving 21 bases between them. Germline lookup yields CDR1 DFQATT and CDR2 SNEGSKA (reference sequence). CDR3 DNA: TGCAGTGCAACCTCGACAGGCCTCTGGGGCGAGCAGTACTTC. This encodes CSATSTGLWGEQYF.

The V gene is TRBV6-1, the J gene TRBJ1-6; the D is unclear. CDR3 length: 13 residues. The germline V gene has CDR1 MNHNS and CDR2 SASEGT. Trimming pared 11 bases from V and 7 bases from J, leaving 15 bases between. This CDR3 reads CASRTLDNSPLHF. In DNA, the CDR3 is TGTGCCTCCCGGACCCTAGACAATTCACCCCTCCACTTT.

The chain couples TRBV3-1 to TRBJ1-1, with D perhaps TRBD1 (5 bases). Trimming took off 2 bases at V and 6 bases at J, with 19 bases between the two ends. Germline-derived CDR1 and CDR2 are LGHDT and YNNKEL (reference sequence). CDR3 length: 16 amino acids. CDR3 DNA: TGTGCCAGCAGCCAACACACCAGGGTACAAGCGGCTGAAGCTTTCTTT. This encodes CASSQHTRVQAAEAFF. Drawing the rest from reference TRBV3-1 and TRBJ1-1, the complete variable domain is DTAVSQTPKYLVTQMGNDKSIKCEQNLGHDTMYWYKQDSKKFLKIMFSYNNKELIINETVPNRFSPKSPDKAHLNLHINSLELGDSAVYFCASSQHTRVQAAEAFFGQGTRLTVV.

This clonotype has more than one count but fewer than ten. The DNA of the CDR3 is TGTGCCAGCAGCTTAGATCAGTCCCCAAGCGGGGGGTATAGGGAGCAGTACTTC. Protein sequence: CASSLDQSPSGGYREQYF. The V call is TRBV11-3, the J call TRBJ2-7; 9 nucleotides agree with TRBD2. This CDR3 comprises 18 residues. V was pared by 0 bases and J by 7 bases, with 16 bases of the junction left unmatched. In germline, CDR1 is SGHNT, CDR2 YENEEA. Drawing the rest from reference TRBV11-3 and TRBJ2-7, the complete variable domain is EAGVVQSPRYKIIEKKQPVAFWCNPISGHNTLYWYLQNLGQGPELLIRYENEEAVDDSQLPKDRFSAERLKGVDSTLKIQPAELGDSAVYLCASSLDQSPSGGYREQYFGPGTRLTVT.

The sample holds many counts of this clonotype. The chain employs TRBV6-5 and TRBJ1-5, with D possibly matching TRBD1 (6 bases). V was clipped by 0 bases and J by 2 bases, with 8 bases between them. This CDR3 region has 15 residues. Germline values: CDR1 MNHEY, CDR2 SVGAGI. Here the CDR3 reads CASSYSGAGNQPQHF. The CDR3 bases are TGTGCCAGCAGTTACTCGGGGGCTGGCAATCAGCCCCAGCATTTT.

This clonotype was observed at least ten times. The rearrangement links TRBV28 to TRBJ2-7, with 9 positions matching TRBD2. Germline assignment: CDR1 MDHEN and CDR2 SYDVKM. CDR3 length: 17 amino acids. V lost 2 bases to trimming and J lost 4 bases; unmatched junction nucleotides: 12. CDR3: CASSLGTSRFPSYEQYF. The CDR3 DNA reads as TGTGCCAGCAGTTTAGGGACTAGCAGATTTCCGTCATACGAGCAGTACTTC.

With regard to this clonotype: It may be a read error: a sequence one base away is much more abundant. The chain links TRBV6-2 or TRBV6-3 to TRBJ1-1; D is unresolved. This CDR3 region has 15 residues. CDR1 is MNHEY and CDR2 is SVGEGT in the germline V gene. DNA for the CDR3: TGTGCCAGGAGTTACTCATTAAGAATGAACACTGAAGCTTTCTTT. Amino acids: CARSYSLRMNTEAFF.